A single sample is the source of the 18 T cell receptor beta chains below, sequenced in a study of OX40 agonist ivuxolimab in advanced cancers. The data were produced by immunoSEQ multiplex PCR, yet TCRdb's version contains in-frame clones alone and is incomplete. The table lists tens of thousands of clones, about 81% of them singletons. The starting material was CD4+ or CD8+ T cells sorted from blood, obtained in a trial of the OX40 agonist ivuxolimab. Source of these receptors: an adult with an advanced solid tumor such as melanoma, head and neck, liver or kidney cancer.

This clone was recorded only once. The V call is TRBV25-1, the J call TRBJ2-3; D is unresolved. V was trimmed by 3 bases and J by 4 bases, leaving 11 bases between them. The CDR3 runs to 14 residues. CDR1 is MGHDK and CDR2 is SYGVNS in the germline V gene. CDR3 in amino acids: CASSDVGRADTQYF. The CDR3 nucleotides read TGTGCCAGCAGTGACGTGGGAAGGGCAGATACGCAGTATTTT.

The chain is built from TRBV18 and TRBJ2-3, with D perhaps TRBD2 (6 bases). The germline gives CDR1 KGHSH, CDR2 LQKENI. Deletions cut 3 bases from V and 0 bases from J, with 10 bases between. The CDR3 covers 15 residues. The CDR3 loop is CASSPWDLSTDTQYF. The CDR3 region has the DNA TGTGCCAGCTCACCTTGGGACTTGAGCACAGATACGCAGTATTTT.

This chain links TRBV6-6 with TRBJ1-1; D unclear. This CDR3 comprises 14 residues. Trimming removed 2 bases at V and 4 bases at J, with 11 bases between. CDR1 and CDR2 from the germline V gene are MNHNY and SVGAGI (reference sequence). CDR3 amino acids: CASSYAIGSTEAFF. CDR3 DNA: TGTGCCAGCAGTTACGCGATCGGTAGCACTGAAGCTTTCTTT.

The chain couples TRBV6-5 to TRBJ1-1, with TRBD1 matching 7 bases. The CDR3 loop spans 15 amino acids. The trim removed 0 bases at V and 3 bases at J, leaving 4 bases unmatched. The V gene's germline CDR1 is MNHEY and CDR2 SVGAGI. The DNA of the CDR3 is TGTGCCAGCAGTTACTCTAGAAGGGGGCACACTGAAGCTTTCTTT. This sequence encodes CASSYSRRGHTEAFF.

This clone was detected a few times. The V call is TRBV19, the J call TRBJ1-4; 8 nucleotides agree with TRBD1. The V and J ends lost 1 base and 5 bases, in that order; junction bases with no gene match: 9. The CDR3 runs 17 residues. Looked up from germline, CDR1 is LNHDA and CDR2 is SQIVND (reference sequence). The CDR3 DNA is TGTGCCAGTAGTATAGGCAGTCGGCAGGGGGCAAATGAAAAACTGTTTTTT. Translated: CASSIGSRQGANEKLFF.

This rearrangement joins TRBV2 to TRBJ1-5; unclear D gene. This CDR3 is 15 amino acids long. The germline gives CDR1 SNHLY, CDR2 FYNNEI. Trimming removed 5 bases from V and 0 bases from J, with 11 bases in between. As DNA, the CDR3 is TGTGCCAGCAGTTACCGGGCGAATAGCAATCAGCCCCAGCATTTT. Its translation is CASSYRANSNQPQHF.

Worth noting for this clone: This CDR3 is also generated by other DNA sequences in the sample. V usage is TRBV9 and J usage is TRBJ2-2; D remains ambiguous. CDR1 is SGDLS, CDR2 YYNGEE, per germline. CDR3 length: 12 amino acids. V was clipped by 0 bases and J by 4 bases, with 1 base between them. The CDR3 here is CASSVGTGELFF. DNA of the CDR3: TGTGCCAGCAGCGTAGGCACCGGGGAGCTGTTTTTT.

Here the CDR3 DNA reads TGCGCCAGCAGCTTGGCGGCTAGCGGGGGTCAAGAGACCCAGTACTTC. It specifies CASSLAASGGQETQYF. V and J are TRBV5-1 and TRBJ2-5; 10 nucleotides align to TRBD2. The CDR3 covers 16 residues. The V gene end was trimmed by 0 bases and the J gene end by 2 bases; junction bases not matched to a gene: 4. Germline assignment: CDR1 SGHRS and CDR2 YFSETQ.

This clone was detected only a few times. This CDR3 reads CASSAGGGTDTQYF. DNA of the CDR3: TGCGCCAGCAGCGCCGGAGGGGGCACAGATACGCAGTATTTT. The chain uses TRBV4-3 and TRBJ2-3, with a tentative D call TRBD2 (6 bases). CDR3 length: 14 residues. Trimming pared 5 bases from V and 1 base from J, leaving 10 bases between. Germline V gene sequence: CDR1 LGHNA, CDR2 YSLEER.

V usage is TRBV5-6 and J usage is TRBJ2-7; the match to TRBD2 covers 7 bases. The CDR3 has 14 residues. Germline V gene sequence: CDR1 SGHDT, CDR2 YYEEEE. Germline trimming cut 5 bases from V and 6 bases from J; bases unmatched to any gene: 11. CDR3 in amino acids: CASSHWTRDGEQYF. DNA for the CDR3: TGTGCCAGCAGTCACTGGACTAGGGACGGCGAGCAGTACTTC.

This chain links TRBV2 with TRBJ2-5; D gene unclear. Germline V gene data show CDR1 as SNHLY and CDR2 as FYNNEI. V lost 4 bases and J lost 5, with 8 bases in between. The CDR3 extends over 12 amino acids. In nucleotides, the CDR3 is TGTGCCAGCAGTGCGGTGGAGGAGACCCAGTACTTC. This gives the protein CASSAVEETQYF.

The chain links TRBV5-1 to TRBJ2-1; unclear D gene. The CDR3 consists of 15 residues. Germline V gives CDR1 SGHRS, CDR2 YFSETQ. The V end was cut by 1 base, the J end by 7 bases, with 15 bases between. The CDR3 spells CASSLSGSEPNEQFF. In nucleotides, the CDR3 is TGCGCCAGCAGCTTGTCCGGGTCGGAGCCGAATGAGCAGTTCTTC.

The chain recombines TRBV7-2 with TRBJ1-2; perhaps TRBD1 as D (5 bases). This CDR3 spans 14 amino acids. Germline loops: CDR1 SGHTA, CDR2 FQGNSA. Trimming removed 6 bases at V and 4 bases at J, with 15 bases between. DNA for the CDR3: TGTGCCAGCAGTCTACGTGGGGCGCCCTATGGCTACACCTTC. It specifies CASSLRGAPYGYTF.

This CDR3 is CASSYLTSGTGGSYTF. The CDR3 DNA is TGTGCCAGCAGTTACCTAACATCCGGGACAGGGGGTTCTTACACCTTC. This chain uses TRBV6-6 with TRBJ1-2, with TRBD1 identical over 11 bases. Trimming took 2 bases from V and 11 from J; bases not matched to a gene: 13. The germline V gene has CDR1 MNHNY and CDR2 SVGAGI (reference sequence). CDR3 size: 16 residues.

The chain recombines TRBV2 with TRBJ2-7; D ambiguous. V shed 7 bases and J shed 1 base, with 14 bases lying between them. The CDR3 runs 14 residues. Germline loops: CDR1 SNHLY, CDR2 FYNNEI. The CDR3 DNA reads as TGTGCCAGCATTGGGCCGGGCAGATCCTACGAGCAGTACTTC. Protein: CASIGPGRSYEQYF.

The chain recombines TRBV7-9 with TRBJ1-5; no clear D gene. Trimming shortened V by 0 bases and J by 4 bases, and 4 bases separated the two germline ends. The CDR3 has 13 residues. Germline assignment: CDR1 SEHNR and CDR2 FQNEAQ (reference sequence). The CDR3 loop is CASSLARNQPQHF. The CDR3 DNA is TGTGCCAGCAGCTTAGCTCGGAATCAGCCCCAGCATTTT.

In this sample, this clone turned up a few times. This rearrangement joins TRBV19 to TRBJ1-3, with unresolved D. Trimming cost V 3 bases and J 0 bases, with 9 bases left between them. This CDR3 region has 15 residues. CDR1 and CDR2 from the germline V gene are LNHDA and SQIVND (reference sequence). In DNA, the CDR3 is TGTGCCAGTAGTATCTACGGAAACTCTGGAAACACCATATATTTT. Encoded protein: CASSIYGNSGNTIYF.

This chain's CDR3 is CASSLEVVHGYTF. The CDR3 nucleotides are TGTGCCAGCAGCTTAGAAGTAGTTCATGGCTACACCTTC. The chain links TRBV7-2 to TRBJ1-2; D is undetermined. The V end was cut by 1 base, the J end by 6 bases, with 9 bases between. This CDR3 spans 13 amino acids. Germline CDR1 SGHTA, CDR2 FQGNSA.